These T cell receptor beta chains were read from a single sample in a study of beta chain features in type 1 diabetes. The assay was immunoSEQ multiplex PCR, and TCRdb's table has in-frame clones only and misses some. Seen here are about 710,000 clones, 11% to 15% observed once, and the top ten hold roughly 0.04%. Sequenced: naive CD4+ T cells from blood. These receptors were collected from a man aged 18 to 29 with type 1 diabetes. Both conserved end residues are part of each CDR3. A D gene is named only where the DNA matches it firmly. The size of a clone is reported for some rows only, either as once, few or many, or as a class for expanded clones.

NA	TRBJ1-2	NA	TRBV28	TGTGCCAGCAGTCCAATAGACGTCGAGACTAACTATGGCTACACCTTC	CASSPIDVETNYGYTF
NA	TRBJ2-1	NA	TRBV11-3	TGTGCCAGCAGCTTAAGGGCGGGACTCACCTTTGGCAATGAGCAGTTCTTC	CASSLRAGLTFGNEQFF
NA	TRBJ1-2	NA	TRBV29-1	TGCAGCGTTGAAGCCGAGACGTATGGCTACACCTTC	CSVEAETYGYTF
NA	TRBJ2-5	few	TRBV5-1	TGCGCCAGCAGCTTCATTAGAAGTCTGGAGACCCAGTACTTC	CASSFIRSLETQYF
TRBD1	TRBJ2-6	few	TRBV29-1	TGCAGCGTTAATACAGGGGGCACTGGGGCCAACGTCCTGACTTTC	CSVNTGGTGANVLTF
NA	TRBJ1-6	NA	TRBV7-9	TGTGCCAGCAGCTTAGGGCAGGGTCTCTATAATTCACCCCTCCACTTT	CASSLGQGLYNSPLHF
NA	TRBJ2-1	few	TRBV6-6	TGTGCCACCGTTCTGGGCCACAGCTCCTACAATGAGCAGTTCTTC	CATVLGHSSYNEQFF
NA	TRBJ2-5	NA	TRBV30	TGTGCCTCAAGGTCCGGCCTTCGAGAGACCCAGTACTTC	CASRSGLRETQYF
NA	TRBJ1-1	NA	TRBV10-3	TGTGCCATCAGTGGACAGATTAACACTGAAGCTTTCTTT	CAISGQINTEAFF
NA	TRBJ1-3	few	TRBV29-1	TGCAGCGTCGCCAGGACAGCTGGAAACACCATATATTTT	CSVARTAGNTIYF
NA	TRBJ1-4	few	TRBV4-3	TGCGCCAGCAGCCAAGCGACTGGGCGGCTGTTTTTT	CASSQATGRLFF
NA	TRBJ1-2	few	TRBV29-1	TGCAGCGTTGAAGACCTGACCCCCCAAAAACGGAGGGGCTACACCTTC	CSVEDLTPQKRRGYTF
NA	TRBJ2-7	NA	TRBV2	TGTGCCAGCAGTGAAGCGGGCAGAGGTAGATACGAGCAGTACTTC	CASSEAGRGRYEQYF
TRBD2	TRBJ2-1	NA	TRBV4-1	TGCGCCAGCAGCCAAGATGGGCTAGCGGTCTACAATGAGCAGTTCTTC	CASSQDGLAVYNEQFF
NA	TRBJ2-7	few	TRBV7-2	TGTGCCAGCAGCTTAGCGCTCGGGGGACAGAGAAGCTCCTACGAGCAGTACTTC	CASSLALGGQRSSYEQYF
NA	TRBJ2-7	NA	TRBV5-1	TGCGCCAGCAGCTCGGGGAGCTCCTACGAGCAGTACTTC	CASSSGSSYEQYF
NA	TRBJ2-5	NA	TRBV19	TGTGCCAGTAGTATCAGGTACCAAGAGACCCAGTACTTC	CASSIRYQETQYF
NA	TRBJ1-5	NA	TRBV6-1	TGTGCCAGCAGTGAAGCGAGGGGAATCAATCAGCCCCAGCATTTT	CASSEARGINQPQHF
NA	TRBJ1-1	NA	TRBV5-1	TGCGCCAGCAGCTTCGCGGCGGGGAGCACTGAAGCTTTCTTT	CASSFAAGSTEAFF
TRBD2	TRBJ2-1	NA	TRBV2	TGTGCCAGCAGTATAATAGCGGGAGTCAATGAGCAGTTCTTC	CASSIIAGVNEQFF
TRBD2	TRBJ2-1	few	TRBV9	TGTGCCAGCAGCGTAGAAGGGACTAGGAAGGGCAATGAGCAGTTCTTC	CASSVEGTRKGNEQFF
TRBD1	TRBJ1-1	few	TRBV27	TGTGCCAGCAGTTTTTTGGACAGGGTGAACACTGAAGCTTTCTTT	CASSFLDRVNTEAFF
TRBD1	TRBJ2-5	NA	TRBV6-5	TGTGCCAGCAGTGGGACAGGGGGCATTGAGACCCAGTACTTC	CASSGTGGIETQYF
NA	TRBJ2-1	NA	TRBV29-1	TGCAGCGTTGATGGGCAGAGAAATGAGCAGTTCTTC	CSVDGQRNEQFF
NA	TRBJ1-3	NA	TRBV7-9	TGTGCCAGCAGCTTAGTGGCCCTCTCTGGAAACACCATATATTTT	CASSLVALSGNTIYF
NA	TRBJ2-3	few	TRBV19	TGTGCCAGTAGCCCAGAGCGGGTGTACACAGATACGCAGTATTTT	CASSPERVYTDTQYF
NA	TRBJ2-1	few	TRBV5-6	TGTGCCAGCAGCTTGACCACCTCTGATGAGCAGTTCTTC	CASSLTTSDEQFF
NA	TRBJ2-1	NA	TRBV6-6	TGTGCCAGCAGCCCGAGGAATGAGCAGTTCTTC	CASSPRNEQFF
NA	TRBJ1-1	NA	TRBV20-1	TGCAGTGCCCGGTTGAACACTGAAGCTTTCTTT	CSARLNTEAFF
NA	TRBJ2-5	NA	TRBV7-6	TGTGCCAGCAGCTTAGTGGCTTCAGAGACCCAGTACTTC	CASSLVASETQYF
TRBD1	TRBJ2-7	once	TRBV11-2	TGTGCCAGCAGCTTGAACCGGGACAGGGTATTCTACGAGCAGTACTTC	CASSLNRDRVFYEQYF
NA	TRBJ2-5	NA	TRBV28	TGTGCCAGCAGTAACCCACTCTCCCTGGGGGAGACCCAGTACTTC	CASSNPLSLGETQYF
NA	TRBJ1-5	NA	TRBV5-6	TGTGCCAGCAGCTTACAGTTCAGACAGCCCCAGCATTTT	CASSLQFRQPQHF
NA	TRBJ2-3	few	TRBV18	TGTGCCAGCTCACCACCAGTAGCGAGGCAGGATACGCAGTATTTT	CASSPPVARQDTQYF
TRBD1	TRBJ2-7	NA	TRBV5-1	TGCGCCAGCAGCTTCACGGCGGTCCGGGACAGGGAGAGCTCCTACGAGCAGTACTTC	CASSFTAVRDRESSYEQYF
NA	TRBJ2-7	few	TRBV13	TGTGCCAGCAGCTTACCGGGGTCTCCCTACGAGCAGTACTTC	CASSLPGSPYEQYF
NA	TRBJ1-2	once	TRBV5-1	TGCGCCAGCAGCGCTGACACCTATGGCTACACCTTC	CASSADTYGYTF
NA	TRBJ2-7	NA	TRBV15	TGTGCCACCAGCAGAGATCGCGTTAAAGGAGCCACCTCCTACGAGCAGTACTTC	CATSRDRVKGATSYEQYF
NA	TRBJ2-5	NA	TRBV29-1	TGCAGCGTAGAAGGCCTCCAAGAGACCCAGTACTTC	CSVEGLQETQYF
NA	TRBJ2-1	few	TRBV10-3	TGTGCCATCAGTGAGTCTCCGCGGAGCTCCTACAATGAGCAGTTCTTC	CAISESPRSSYNEQFF
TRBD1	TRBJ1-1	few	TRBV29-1	TGCAGCGTTGACAGGGGGCCTGGCACTGAAGCTTTCTTT	CSVDRGPGTEAFF
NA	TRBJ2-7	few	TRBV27	TGTGCCAGCAGCCGCGGACAGAACAATCCTCCCTACGAGCAGTACTTC	CASSRGQNNPPYEQYF
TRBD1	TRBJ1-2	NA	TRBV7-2	TGTGCCAGCAGTCACAGGGGACGCGGCTACACCTTC	CASSHRGRGYTF
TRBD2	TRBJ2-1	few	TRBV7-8	TGTGCCAGCAGCGGGACTAGCGGGGTAGGAAATGAGCAGTTCTTC	CASSGTSGVGNEQFF
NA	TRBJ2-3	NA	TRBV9	TGTGCCAGCAGCTGGAGACTTAGCACAGATACGCAGTATTTT	CASSWRLSTDTQYF
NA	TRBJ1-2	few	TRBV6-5	TGTGCCAGCAGTTACCCCTCCGGGGACACCTATGGCTACACCTTC	CASSYPSGDTYGYTF
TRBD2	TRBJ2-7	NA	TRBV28	TGTGCCAGCAGTCTAGCGGGGATGAGCTCCTACGAGCAGTACTTC	CASSLAGMSSYEQYF
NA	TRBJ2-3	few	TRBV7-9	TGTGCCAGCAGCTTAACCCCCACAGATACGCAGTATTTT	CASSLTPTDTQYF
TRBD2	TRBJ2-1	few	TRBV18	TGTGCCAGCTCACCGATCGAAGGCCAGCGGGAGGCCTTCTTC	CASSPIEGQREAFF
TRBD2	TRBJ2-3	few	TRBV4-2	TGTGCCAGCAGCCAAGGGGGACGGACTAGCGGGTGGAGTGGTACGCAGTATTTT	CASSQGGRTSGWSGTQYF
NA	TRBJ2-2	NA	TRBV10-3	TGTGCCATCAGTCCAAGGGACGGAAGAAACACCGGGGAGCTGTTTTTT	CAISPRDGRNTGELFF
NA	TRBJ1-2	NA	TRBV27	TGTGCCAGCAGTCCCAAACCCCACTATGGCTACACCTTC	CASSPKPHYGYTF
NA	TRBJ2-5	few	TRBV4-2	TGTGCCAGCAGCCAAGACAGGCACCAAGAGACCCAGTACTTC	CASSQDRHQETQYF
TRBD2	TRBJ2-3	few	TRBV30	TGTGCCTGGAGGGGGAGGGCGGGAACTGCATCCACAGATACGCAGTATTTT	CAWRGRAGTASTDTQYF
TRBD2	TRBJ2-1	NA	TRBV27	TGTGCCAGCAGTACCAGAACTAGCGGGGGGGCCTTGGCGGTACGTTTGTACAATGAGCAGTTCTTC	CASSTRTSGGALAVRLYNEQFF
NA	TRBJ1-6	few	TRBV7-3	TGTGCCAGCAGCTTAGGACTGAGCAATTCACCCCTCCACTTT	CASSLGLSNSPLHF
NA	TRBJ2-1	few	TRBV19	TGTGCCAGTAGTTGGACTACCAATGAGCAGTTCTTC	CASSWTTNEQFF
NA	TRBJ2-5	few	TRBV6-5	TGTGCCAGCACCTCTACAGGGACGGAGACCCAGTACTTC	CASTSTGTETQYF